This T cell receptor beta chain was captured in a study of OX40 agonist ivuxolimab in advanced cancers. Turning to the study itself: Earlier treatment with anti-PD-1, anti-PD-L1 or anti-CTLA-4 was permitted, and about 40% had received some.

Overall study results and limits: Both blood CD4+ and CD8+ T cells showed clonal growth by week 6 at 0.1 to 3.0 mg/kg. Among the least clonally expanded were partial responders at 0.1-3.0 mg/kg.

Notes on this clone: Its antigen is undetermined.

CDR3 length: 17 amino acids. V lost 6 bases, J lost 0 bases, and 21 bases lay in between. The germline V gene encodes CDR1 ENHRY and CDR2 SYGVKD. TCRdb's copy holds only in-frame clones and misses some; the assay was immunoSEQ multiplex PCR. There are 20,000 to 30,000 clones in the sample; about 87% occur only once, and about 33% lies in the top ten. The starting material was CD4+ or CD8+ T cells sorted from blood, obtained in a trial of the OX40 agonist ivuxolimab. This receptor was identified in an adult with an advanced solid tumor such as melanoma, head and neck, liver or kidney cancer. The chain links TRBV10-3 to TRBJ2-7; D possibly matches TRBD1 or TRBD2 (6 bases each). The CDR3 reads CAIRGGPGPQSSYEQYF. The CDR3 region has the DNA TGTGCCATCAGAGGGGGGCCGGGACCACAGAGCTCCTACGAGCAGTACTTC.